This T cell receptor beta chain was retrieved from a study of T-cell memory formation after mild COVID-19. For the study at large: The TCR clusters were mostly specific to one donor.

Study results and caveats: There were some responding clones in pre-infection memory, which suggested that cross-reactive memory had joined.

It was 5'RACE with constant-segment primers that produced the TCR alpha and TCR beta cDNA libraries, which carried sample barcodes and UMIs. TCRdb fed the 5' RACE reads into MiXCR, producing one record per CDR3 protein. Seen here are about 270,000 distinct CDR3 sequences, 15% to 20% observed once, and the top ten hold approximately 23%. The CDR3 consists of 15 residues. J lost 5 bases, V lost 5 bases, and 7 bases had no gene match. Germline loops: CDR1 SSHAT, CDR2 FNYEAQ (reference sequence). About this clonotype itself: What it binds is not known.

Material for sequencing was PBMCs or a T cell subset sorted from them (not recorded which). The rearrangement links TRBV7-7 to TRBJ2-5, with 11 bases that match TRBD2. The origin of this receptor is a man between 18 and 29 years old who had mild COVID-19 (a few samples of this study predate the infection). Cell type and time point are not known. CDR3: CASSPPSGGWETQYF. The CDR3 DNA sequence: TGTGCCAGCAGCCCCCCTAGCGGGGGGTGGGAGACCCAGTACTTC.